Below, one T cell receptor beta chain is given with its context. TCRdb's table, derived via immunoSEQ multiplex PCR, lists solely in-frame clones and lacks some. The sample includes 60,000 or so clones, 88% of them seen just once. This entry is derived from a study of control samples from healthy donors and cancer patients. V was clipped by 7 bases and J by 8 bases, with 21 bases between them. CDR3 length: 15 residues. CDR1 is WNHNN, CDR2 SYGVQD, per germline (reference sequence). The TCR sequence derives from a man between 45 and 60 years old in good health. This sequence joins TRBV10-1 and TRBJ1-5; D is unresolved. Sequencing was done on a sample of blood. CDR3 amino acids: CASKEVSLIEEPQHF. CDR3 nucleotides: TGCGCCAGCAAAGAGGTCAGCCTTATTGAGGAGCCCCAGCATTTT.